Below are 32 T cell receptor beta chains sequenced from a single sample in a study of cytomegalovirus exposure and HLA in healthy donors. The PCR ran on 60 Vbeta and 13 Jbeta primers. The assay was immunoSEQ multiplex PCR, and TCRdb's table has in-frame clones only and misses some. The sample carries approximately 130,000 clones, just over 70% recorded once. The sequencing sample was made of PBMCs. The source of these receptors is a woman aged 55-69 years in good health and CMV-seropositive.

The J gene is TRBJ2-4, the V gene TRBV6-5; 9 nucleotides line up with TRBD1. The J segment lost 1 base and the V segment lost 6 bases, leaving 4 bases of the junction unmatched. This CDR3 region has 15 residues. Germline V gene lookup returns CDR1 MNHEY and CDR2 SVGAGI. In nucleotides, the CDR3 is TGTGCCAGCAGCTTACAGGGGGCTGCCAAAAACATTCAGTACTTC. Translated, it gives CASSLQGAAKNIQYF.

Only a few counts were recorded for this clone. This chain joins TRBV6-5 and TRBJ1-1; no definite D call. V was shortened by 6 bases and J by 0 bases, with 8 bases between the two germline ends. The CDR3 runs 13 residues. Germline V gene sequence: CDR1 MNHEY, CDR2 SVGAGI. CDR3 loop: CASRRLLNTEAFF. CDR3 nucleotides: TGTGCCAGCAGAAGACTGTTGAACACTGAAGCTTTCTTT.

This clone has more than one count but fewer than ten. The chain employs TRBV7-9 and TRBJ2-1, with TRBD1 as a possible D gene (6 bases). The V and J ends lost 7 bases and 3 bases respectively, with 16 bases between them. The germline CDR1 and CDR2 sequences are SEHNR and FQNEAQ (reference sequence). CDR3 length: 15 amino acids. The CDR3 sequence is CASIPSGQSYNEQFF. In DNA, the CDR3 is TGTGCCAGCATCCCAAGTGGACAGAGCTACAATGAGCAGTTCTTC.

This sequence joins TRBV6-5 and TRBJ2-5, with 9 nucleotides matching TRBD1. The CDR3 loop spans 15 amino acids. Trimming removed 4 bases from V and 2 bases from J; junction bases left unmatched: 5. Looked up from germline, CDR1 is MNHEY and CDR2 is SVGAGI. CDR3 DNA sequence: TGTGCCAGCAGTTCGGGACAGGGCCTGCAAGAGACCCAGTACTTC. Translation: CASSSGQGLQETQYF.

CDR3 sequence: CASSSGQGKNTEAFF. The CDR3 coding sequence is TGCGCCAGCAGCTCTGGACAGGGCAAGAACACTGAAGCTTTCTTT. V is TRBV5-1 and J is TRBJ1-1; 8 bases map to TRBD1. The CDR3 contains 15 residues. CDR1 is SGHRS, CDR2 YFSETQ, per germline. V trimming: 3 bases; J trimming: 1 base; junction bases outside the gene matches: 5. Full variable domain (outside the CDR3, taken from reference TRBV5-1 and TRBJ1-1): KAGVTQTPRYLIKTRGQQVTLSCSPISGHRSVSWYQQTPGQGLQFLFEYFSETQRNKGNFPGRFSGRQFSNSRSEMNVSTLELGDSALYLCASSSGQGKNTEAFFGQGTRLTVV.

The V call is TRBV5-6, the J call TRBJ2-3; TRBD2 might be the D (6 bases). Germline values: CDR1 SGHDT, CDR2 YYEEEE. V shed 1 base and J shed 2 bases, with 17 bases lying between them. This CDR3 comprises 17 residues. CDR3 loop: CASSLIGGVRATDTQYF. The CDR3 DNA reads TGTGCCAGCAGCTTGATCGGCGGGGTGAGGGCCACAGATACGCAGTATTTT. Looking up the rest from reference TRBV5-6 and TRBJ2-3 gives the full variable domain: DAGVTQSPTHLIKTRGQQVTLRCSPKSGHDTVSWYQQALGQGPQFIFQYYEEEERQRGNFPDRFSGHQFPNYSSELNVNALLLGDSALYLCASSLIGGVRATDTQYFGPGTRLTVL.

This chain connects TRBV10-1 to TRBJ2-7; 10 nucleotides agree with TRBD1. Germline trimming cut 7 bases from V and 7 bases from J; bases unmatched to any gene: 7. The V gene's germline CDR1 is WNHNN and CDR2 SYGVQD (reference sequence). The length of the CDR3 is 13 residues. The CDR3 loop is CASNPGQGLEQYF. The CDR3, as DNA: TGCGCCAGCAACCCGGGACAGGGGTTGGAGCAGTACTTC.

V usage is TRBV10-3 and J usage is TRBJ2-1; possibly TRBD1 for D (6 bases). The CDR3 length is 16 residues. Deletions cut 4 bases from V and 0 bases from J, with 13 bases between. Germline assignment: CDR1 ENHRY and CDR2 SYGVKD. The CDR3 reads CAISGKGQSSYNEQFF. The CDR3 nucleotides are TGTGCCATCAGTGGTAAGGGACAAAGCTCCTACAATGAGCAGTTCTTC.

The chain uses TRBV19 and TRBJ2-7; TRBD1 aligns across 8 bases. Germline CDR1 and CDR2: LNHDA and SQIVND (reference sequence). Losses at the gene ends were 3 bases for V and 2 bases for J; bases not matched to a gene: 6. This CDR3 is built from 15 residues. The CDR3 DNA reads TGTGCCAGTAGTATGGGTACAGGGGGAACCTACGAGCAGTACTTC. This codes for CASSMGTGGTYEQYF.

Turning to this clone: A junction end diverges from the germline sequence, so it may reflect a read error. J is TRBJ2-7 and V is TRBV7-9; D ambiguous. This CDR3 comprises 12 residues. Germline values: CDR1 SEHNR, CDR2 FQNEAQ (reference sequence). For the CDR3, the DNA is TGTACCAGCAGCTTACTATTCCCCGAGCAGTACTTC. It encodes CTSSLLFPEQYF.

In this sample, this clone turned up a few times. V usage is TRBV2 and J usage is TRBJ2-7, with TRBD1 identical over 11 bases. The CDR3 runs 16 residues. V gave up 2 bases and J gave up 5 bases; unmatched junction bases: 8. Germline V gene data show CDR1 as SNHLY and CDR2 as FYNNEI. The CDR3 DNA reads TGTGCCAGCAGTGAACAGGACAGGGGGCAATCGGACGAGCAGTACTTC. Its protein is CASSEQDRGQSDEQYF.

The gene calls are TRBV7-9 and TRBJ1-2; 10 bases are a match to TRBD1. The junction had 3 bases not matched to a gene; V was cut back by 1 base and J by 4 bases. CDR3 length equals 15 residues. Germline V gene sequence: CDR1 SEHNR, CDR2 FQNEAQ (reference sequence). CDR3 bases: TGTGCCAGCAGCTTAGGACAGGGGGCTGGCTATGGCTACACCTTC. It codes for CASSLGQGAGYGYTF.

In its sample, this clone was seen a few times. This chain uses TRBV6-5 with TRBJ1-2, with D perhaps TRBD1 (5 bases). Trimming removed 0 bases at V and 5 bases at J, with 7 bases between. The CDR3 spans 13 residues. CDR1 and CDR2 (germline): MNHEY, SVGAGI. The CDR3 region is CASSYSGGYGYTF. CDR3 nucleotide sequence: TGTGCCAGCAGTTACTCGGGGGGGTATGGCTACACCTTC.

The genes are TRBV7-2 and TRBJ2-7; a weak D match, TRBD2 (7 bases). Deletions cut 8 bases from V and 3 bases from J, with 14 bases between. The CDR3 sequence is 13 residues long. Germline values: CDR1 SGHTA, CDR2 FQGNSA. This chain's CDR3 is CASLLGGGYEQYF. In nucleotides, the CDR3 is TGTGCCAGCCTCCTAGGGGGGGGCTACGAGCAGTACTTC. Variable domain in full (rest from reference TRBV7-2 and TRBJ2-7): GAGVSQSPSNKVTEKGKDVELRCDPISGHTALYWYRQSLGQGLEFLIYFQGNSAPDKSGLPSDRFSAERTGGSVSTLTIQRTQQEDSAVYLCASLLGGGYEQYFGPGTRLTVT.

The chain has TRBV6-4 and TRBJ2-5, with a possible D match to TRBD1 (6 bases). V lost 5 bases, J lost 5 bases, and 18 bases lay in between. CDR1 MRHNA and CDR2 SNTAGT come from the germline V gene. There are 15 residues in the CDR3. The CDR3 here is CASSTEHGGQETQYF. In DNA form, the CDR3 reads TGTGCCAGCAGTACCGAGCATGGGGGCCAGGAGACCCAGTACTTC.

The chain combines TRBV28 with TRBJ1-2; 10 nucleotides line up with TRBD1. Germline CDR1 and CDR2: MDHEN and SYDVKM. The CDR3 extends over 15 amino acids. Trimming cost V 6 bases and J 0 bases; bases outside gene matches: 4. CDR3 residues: CASSQGQGPNYGYTF. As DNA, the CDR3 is TGTGCCAGCAGCCAGGGACAGGGGCCTAACTATGGCTACACCTTC.

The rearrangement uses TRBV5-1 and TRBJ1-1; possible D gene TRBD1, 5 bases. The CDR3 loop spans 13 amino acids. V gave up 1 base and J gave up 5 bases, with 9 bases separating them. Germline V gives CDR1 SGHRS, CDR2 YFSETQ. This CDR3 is CASSLQGWTEAFF. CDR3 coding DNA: TGCGCCAGCAGCTTGCAGGGTTGGACTGAAGCTTTCTTT.

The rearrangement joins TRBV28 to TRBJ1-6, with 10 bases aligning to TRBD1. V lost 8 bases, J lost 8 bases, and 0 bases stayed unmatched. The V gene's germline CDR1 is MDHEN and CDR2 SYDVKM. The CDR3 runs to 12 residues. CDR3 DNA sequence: TGTGCCAGCGGGACAGGGGATTCACCCCTCCACTTT. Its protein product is CASGTGDSPLHF.

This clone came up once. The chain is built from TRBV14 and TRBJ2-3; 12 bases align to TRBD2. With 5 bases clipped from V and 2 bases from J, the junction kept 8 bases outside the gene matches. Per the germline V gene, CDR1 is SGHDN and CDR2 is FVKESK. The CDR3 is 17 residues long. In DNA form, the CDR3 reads TGTGCCAGCAGCGGACTAGCGGGGAGTCGATACACAGATACGCAGTATTTT. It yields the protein CASSGLAGSRYTDTQYF. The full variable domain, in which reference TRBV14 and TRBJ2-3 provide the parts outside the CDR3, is EAGVTQFPSHSVIEKGQTVTLRCDPISGHDNLYWYRRVMGKEIKFLLHFVKESKQDESGMPNNRFLAERTGGTYSTLKVQPAELEDSGVYFCASSGLAGSRYTDTQYFGPGTRLTVL.

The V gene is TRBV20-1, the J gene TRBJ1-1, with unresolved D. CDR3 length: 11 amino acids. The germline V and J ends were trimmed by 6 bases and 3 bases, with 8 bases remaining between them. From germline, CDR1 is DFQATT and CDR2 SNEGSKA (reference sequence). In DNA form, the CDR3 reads TGCAGTGCCGGGTCTCACACTGAAGCTTTCTTT. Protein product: CSAGSHTEAFF.

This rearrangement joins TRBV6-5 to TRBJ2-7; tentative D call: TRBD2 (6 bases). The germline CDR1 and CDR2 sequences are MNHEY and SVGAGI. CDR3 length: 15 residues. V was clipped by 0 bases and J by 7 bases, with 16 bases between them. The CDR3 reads CASSYSKGRAGEQYF. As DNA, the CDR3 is TGTGCCAGCAGTTACTCGAAGGGCAGGGCGGGGGAGCAGTACTTC.

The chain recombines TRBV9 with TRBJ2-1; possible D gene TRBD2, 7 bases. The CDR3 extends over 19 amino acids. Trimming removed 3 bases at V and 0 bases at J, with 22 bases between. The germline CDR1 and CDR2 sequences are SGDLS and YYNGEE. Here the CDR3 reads CASSAPGRGTSGSYNEQFF. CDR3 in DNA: TGTGCCAGCAGCGCTCCAGGGAGGGGGACCTCGGGCTCCTACAATGAGCAGTTCTTC. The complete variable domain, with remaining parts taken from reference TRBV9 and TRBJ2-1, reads DSGVTQTPKHLITATGQRVTLRCSPRSGDLSVYWYQQSLDQGLQFLIQYYNGEERAKGNILERFSAQQFPDLHSELNLSSLELGDSALYFCASSAPGRGTSGSYNEQFFGPGTRLTVL.

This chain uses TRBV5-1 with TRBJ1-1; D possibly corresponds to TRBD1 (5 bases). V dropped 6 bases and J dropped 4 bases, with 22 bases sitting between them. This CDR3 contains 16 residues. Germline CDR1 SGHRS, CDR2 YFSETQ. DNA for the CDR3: TGCGCCAGCAAGAAAGGGGCCGTCGTAGTGGGCACTGAAGCTTTCTTT. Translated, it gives CASKKGAVVVGTEAFF.

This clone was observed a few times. The DNA of the CDR3 is TGTGCAAGTCGCTTAGGTCGGGAGACCCAGTACTTC. Protein sequence: CASRLGRETQYF. V usage is TRBV12-2 and J usage is TRBJ2-5; TRBD2, the D gene given by the table, was not confirmed from the DNA. TRBV12-2 is a known pseudogene. This CDR3 is 12 amino acids long.

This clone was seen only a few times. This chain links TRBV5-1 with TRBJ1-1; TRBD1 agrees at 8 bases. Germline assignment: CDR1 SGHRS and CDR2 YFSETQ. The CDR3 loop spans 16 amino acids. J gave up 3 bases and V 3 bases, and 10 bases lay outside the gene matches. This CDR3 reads CASSSYLRGQDTEAFF. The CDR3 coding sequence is TGCGCCAGCAGCTCCTACCTCAGGGGGCAGGACACTGAAGCTTTCTTT.

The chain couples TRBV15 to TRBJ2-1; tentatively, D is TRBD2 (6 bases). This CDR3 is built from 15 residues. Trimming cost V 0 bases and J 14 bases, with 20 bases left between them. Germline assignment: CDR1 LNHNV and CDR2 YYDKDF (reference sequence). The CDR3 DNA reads TGTGCCACCAGCAGAGATTTGTCTAGCGTACGTTTAGAGTTCTTC. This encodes CATSRDLSSVRLEFF.

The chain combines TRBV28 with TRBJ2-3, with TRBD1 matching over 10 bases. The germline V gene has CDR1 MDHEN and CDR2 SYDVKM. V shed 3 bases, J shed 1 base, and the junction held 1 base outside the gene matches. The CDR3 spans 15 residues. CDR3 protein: CASSLTGGGTDTQYF. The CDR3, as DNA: TGTGCCAGCAGTTTGACAGGGGGCGGCACAGATACGCAGTATTTT.

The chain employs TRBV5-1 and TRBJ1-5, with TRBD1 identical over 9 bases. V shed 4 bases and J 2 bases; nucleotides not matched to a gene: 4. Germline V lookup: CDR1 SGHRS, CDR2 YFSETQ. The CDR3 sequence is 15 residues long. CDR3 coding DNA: TGCGCCAGCAGCCCGGACAGGGGAGGCAATCAGCCCCAGCATTTT. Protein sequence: CASSPDRGGNQPQHF.

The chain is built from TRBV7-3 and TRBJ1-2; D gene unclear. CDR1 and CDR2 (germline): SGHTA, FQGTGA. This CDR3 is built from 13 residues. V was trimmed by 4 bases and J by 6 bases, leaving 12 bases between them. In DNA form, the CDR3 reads TGTGCCAGCAGCTACGGAGACTCCGATGGCTACACCTTC. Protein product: CASSYGDSDGYTF.

CDR3 residues: CASSPKTPGQGAEGYTF. CDR3 nucleotides: TGTGCCAGCTCCCCTAAAACCCCGGGACAGGGGGCGGAGGGCTACACCTTC. The gene calls are TRBV18 and TRBJ1-2, with 12 bases aligning to TRBD1. The CDR3 is made up of 17 amino acids. Per the germline V gene, CDR1 is KGHSH and CDR2 is LQKENI. Trimming at V came to 6 bases and at J to 8 bases, leaving 16 bases not matched to a gene.

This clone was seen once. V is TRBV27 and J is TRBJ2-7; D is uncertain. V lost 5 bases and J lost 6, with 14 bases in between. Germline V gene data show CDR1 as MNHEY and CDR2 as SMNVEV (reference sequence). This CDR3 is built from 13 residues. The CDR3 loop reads CASSPQVTCEQYF. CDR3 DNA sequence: TGTGCCAGCAGTCCTCAGGTGACCTGCGAGCAGTACTTC.

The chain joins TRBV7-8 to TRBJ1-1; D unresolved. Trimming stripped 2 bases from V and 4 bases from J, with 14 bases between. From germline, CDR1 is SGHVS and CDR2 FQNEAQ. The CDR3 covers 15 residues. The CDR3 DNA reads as TGTGCCAGCAGCTTAAAGGAGGGTCGGGCCACTGAAGCTTTCTTT. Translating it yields CASSLKEGRATEAFF.